This T cell receptor beta chain is from a study of shared clonotypes between healthy human individuals. Concerning this clone itself: The antigen remains unidentified.

The data were produced by immunoSEQ multiplex PCR, yet TCRdb's version contains in-frame clones alone and is incomplete. The sample records around 2,000,000 clones, approximately 94% being singletons. Study-level results: Generation probabilities were higher for clonotypes shared across all four sorted-subset donors than for unshared ones.

The V end lost 2 bases, the J end lost 2 bases, and 16 bases lay between the germline ends. This CDR3 has 16 residues. CDR1 MNHEY and CDR2 SMNVEV come from the germline V gene (reference sequence). Only CD45RO-negative cells positively selected for CCR7 counted as naive CD8 cells, so terminally differentiated effector memory CD45RA+ cells were excluded. The specimen sequenced was naive CD8+ T cells sorted from blood. The sequence came from a man between 18 and 29 years old in good health. The genes are TRBV27 and TRBJ2-7; no definite D call. For the CDR3, the DNA is TGTGCCAGCAGTTTAGAAAAGGAGAGCGAGGCCTACGAGCAGTACTTC. This sequence encodes CASSLEKESEAYEQYF.